The 26 T cell receptor beta chains presented below share a single source sample, sequenced in a study of blood T cell repertoires in COVID-19. Profiled with immunoSEQ multiplex PCR; TCRdb holds only in-frame clones, not every one. The sample carries 35,000 to 50,000 clones, around 89% recorded once. The sample was peripheral blood. Receptors were obtained from a man in his 70s with active COVID-19.

This clone was recorded only once. This rearrangement joins TRBV9 to TRBJ2-1, with D possibly TRBD1 on 5 matching bases. The length of the CDR3 is 15 residues. Looked up from germline, CDR1 is SGDLS and CDR2 is YYNGEE. V shed 2 bases and J shed 0 bases, with 9 bases lying between them. CDR3 DNA sequence: TGTGCCAGCAGCGTGGCAGGGAACTCCTACAATGAGCAGTTCTTC. As protein: CASSVAGNSYNEQFF.

This clone was seen just once. J is TRBJ2-1 and V is TRBV18; possibly TRBD2 for D (6 bases). V shed 1 base and J shed 5 bases, with 15 bases lying between them. This CDR3 contains 16 residues. CDR1 and CDR2 (germline): KGHSH, LQKENI. Written as DNA, the CDR3 is TGTGCCAGCTCACCACAAGATCCGGAGGGTCACAATGAGCAGTTCTTC. It specifies CASSPQDPEGHNEQFF.

The chain combines TRBV19 with TRBJ2-1, with D unresolved. Germline V gene sequence: CDR1 LNHDA, CDR2 SQIVND (reference sequence). Trimming took 6 bases from V and 5 from J, leaving 20 bases between them. This CDR3 has 16 amino acids. The CDR3 nucleotides read TGTGCCAGTAGCTTATCACTCTACCTCCAGGACAATGAGCAGTTCTTC. Translated: CASSLSLYLQDNEQFF.

The chain combines TRBV6-2 or TRBV6-3 with TRBJ2-7; 11 bases map to TRBD2. This CDR3 spans 16 amino acids. V lost 0 bases and J lost 5; bases outside the gene matches: 6. CDR1 and CDR2 from the germline V gene are MNHEY and SVGEGT. The CDR3 loop is CASSYSKASGGNEQYF. In DNA, the CDR3 is TGTGCCAGCAGTTACTCGAAAGCTAGCGGGGGGAACGAGCAGTACTTC.

This chain connects TRBV5-4 to TRBJ1-6; D not resolved. V lost 5 bases and J lost 6, with 15 bases in between. This CDR3 is 15 amino acids long. Germline V gene data show CDR1 as SGHNT and CDR2 as YYREEE (reference sequence). In DNA, the CDR3 is TGTGCCAGCAGACGATACTCTGGAGTTAATTCACCCCTCCACTTT. Its protein product is CASRRYSGVNSPLHF.

This clone was counted between two and nine times. J is TRBJ1-6 and V is TRBV6-6, with 8 bases aligning to TRBD1. In germline, CDR1 is MNHNY, CDR2 SVGAGI (reference sequence). The CDR3 length is 14 residues. Trimming took 5 bases from V and 8 from J; bases not matched to a gene: 5. Here the CDR3 reads CASSAGTGDSPLHF. The CDR3 DNA is TGTGCCAGCAGTGCCGGGACAGGTGATTCACCCCTCCACTTT.

The V gene is TRBV2, the J gene TRBJ2-3, with a tentative D call TRBD1 (5 bases). CDR1 SNHLY and CDR2 FYNNEI come from the germline V gene. The CDR3 length is 14 residues. V lost 2 bases and J lost 2, with 8 bases in between. CDR3 protein: CASSEQGTTDTQYF. In nucleotides, the CDR3 is TGTGCCAGCAGTGAACAGGGTACCACAGATACGCAGTATTTT.

This clone has a single count. The V gene is TRBV3-1 (or the pseudogene TRBV3-2), the J gene TRBJ2-5; TRBD1 is a possible D gene (6 bases). The CDR3 loop spans 16 amino acids. Germline V gene sequence: CDR1 LGHDT, CDR2 YNNKEL (reference sequence). V lost 0 bases, J lost 4 bases, and 15 bases lay in between. The CDR3 region is CASSQESSVGGETQYF. CDR3 in DNA: TGTGCCAGCAGCCAAGAGTCGAGCGTAGGGGGAGAGACCCAGTACTTC.

The V gene is TRBV6-2 or TRBV6-3, the J gene TRBJ2-1; 9 nucleotides line up with TRBD2. The CDR3 loop spans 14 amino acids. Germline V gene sequence: CDR1 MNHEY, CDR2 SVGEGT. Trimming at V came to 6 bases and at J to 3 bases, leaving 3 bases not matched to a gene. The CDR3 DNA reads as TGTGCCAGCAGCCGGACTAGCGACTACAATGAGCAGTTCTTC. It specifies CASSRTSDYNEQFF.

The chain's CDR3 is CASSLGGQSNEKLFF. CDR3 nucleotide sequence: TGTGCCAGCAGCTTAGGGGGACAGTCTAATGAAAAACTGTTTTTT. The genes are TRBV7-9 and TRBJ1-4, with 7 positions matching TRBD1. In germline, CDR1 is SEHNR, CDR2 FQNEAQ (reference sequence). The V segment lost 1 base and the J segment 3 bases; nucleotides outside the gene matches: 2. The CDR3 contains 15 residues.

The V and J genes are TRBV24-1 and TRBJ1-1; D gene ambiguous. Germline V gene data show CDR1 as KGHDR and CDR2 as SFDVKD. CDR3 length: 13 amino acids. With 4 bases removed from V and 8 bases from J, the gap between germline ends came to 13 bases. The CDR3 sequence: CATSENGAHEAFF. For the CDR3, the DNA is TGTGCCACCAGTGAGAACGGAGCCCACGAAGCTTTCTTT.

The chain links TRBV19 to TRBJ2-7, with 9 bases that match TRBD2. The CDR3 is made up of 15 amino acids. The ends lost 3 bases at V and 1 base at J; junction bases unmatched: 4. Germline CDR1 is LNHDA and CDR2 is SQIVND (reference sequence). As DNA, the CDR3 is TGTGCCAGTAGTATCGGTAGCGGGGGTTCCTACGAGCAGTACTTC. This sequence encodes CASSIGSGGSYEQYF. The full variable domain, with the rest looked up from reference TRBV19 and TRBJ2-7, is DGGITQSPKYLFRKEGQNVTLSCEQNLNHDAMYWYRQDPGQGLRLIYYSQIVNDFQKGDIAEGYSVSREKKESFPLTVTSAQKNPTAFYLCASSIGSGGSYEQYFGPGTRLTVT.

The CDR3 spells CASSLDLAEDVLTF. In DNA form, the CDR3 reads TGTGCCAGCAGCTTAGACTTGGCGGAAGACGTCCTGACTTTC. The rearrangement uses TRBV7-2 and TRBJ2-6; D uncertain. The CDR3 is 14 amino acids. The V end lost 1 base, the J end lost 11 bases, and 12 bases lay between the germline ends. The germline CDR1 and CDR2 sequences are SGHTA and FQGNSA.

The CDR3 spells CASNLGLFNAEQFF. DNA for the CDR3: TGTGCCAGTAACCTGGGACTTTTCAACGCTGAGCAGTTCTTC. The chain combines TRBV19 with TRBJ2-1; maybe TRBD2 (6 bases). Germline assignment: CDR1 LNHDA and CDR2 SQIVND (reference sequence). CDR3 size: 14 residues. Trimming stripped 7 bases from V and 9 bases from J, with 19 bases between.

This clone is labeled as medium-sized. J is TRBJ2-3 and V is TRBV7-9; 9 bases are a match to TRBD2. V was clipped by 3 bases and J by 0 bases; unmatched bases: 13. CDR1 and CDR2 from the germline V gene are SEHNR and FQNEAQ (reference sequence). CDR3 length equals 19 residues. The CDR3 region has the DNA TGTGCCAGCAGCTTTGGCGGGGGGGATCTAAAAACTAGCACAGATACGCAGTATTTT. This translates into CASSFGGGDLKTSTDTQYF.

The J gene is TRBJ2-7, the V gene TRBV20-1; 8 bases are shared with TRBD1. The CDR3 runs 13 residues. Germline V CDR1 and CDR2: DFQATT, SNEGSKA (reference sequence). Trimming took 3 bases from V and 2 from J; bases not matched to a gene: 3. CDR3 sequence: CSASQGATYEQYF. CDR3 in DNA: TGCAGTGCTAGTCAGGGGGCGACCTACGAGCAGTACTTC.

The V and J genes are TRBV5-1 and TRBJ1-5, with unresolved D. Trimming removed 5 bases from V and 1 base from J, with 10 bases in between. This CDR3 has 14 amino acids. Germline loops: CDR1 SGHRS, CDR2 YFSETQ. CDR3 sequence (DNA): TGCGCCAGCAGTTACGGAGGGAGCAATCAGCCCCAGCATTTT. The encoded protein is CASSYGGSNQPQHF.

The CDR3 DNA reads TGTGCCAGCAGCTTGGGGGGAGGGAGGGTATATTCACCCCTCCACTTT. It codes for CASSLGGGRVYSPLHF. The rearrangement joins TRBV5-5 to TRBJ1-6; D remains unclear. This CDR3 region has 16 residues. CDR1 SGHKS and CDR2 YYEKEE come from the germline V gene (reference sequence). The V end lost 0 bases, the J end lost 8 bases, and 15 bases lay between the germline ends.

The rearrangement links TRBV14 to TRBJ2-3; 8 bases map to TRBD2. This CDR3 has 17 amino acids. Losses at the gene ends were 3 bases for V and 2 bases for J; bases not matched to a gene: 10. Per the germline V gene, CDR1 is SGHDN and CDR2 is FVKESK. CDR3 in DNA: TGTGCCAGCAGCCAGACGCTAGCGGGTTTTTTCACAGATACGCAGTATTTT. Its protein product is CASSQTLAGFFTDTQYF. The whole variable domain, filled in from reference TRBV14 and TRBJ2-3, reads EAGVTQFPSHSVIEKGQTVTLRCDPISGHDNLYWYRRVMGKEIKFLLHFVKESKQDESGMPNNRFLAERTGGTYSTLKVQPAELEDSGVYFCASSQTLAGFFTDTQYFGPGTRLTVL.

The chain uses TRBV7-2 and TRBJ2-7; a weak D match, TRBD2 (5 bases). V was shortened by 8 bases and J by 6 bases, with 20 bases between the two germline ends. Germline assignment: CDR1 SGHTA and CDR2 FQGNSA. This CDR3 comprises 14 residues. The CDR3 protein is CASEEAVRLGEQYF. For the CDR3, the DNA is TGTGCCAGCGAGGAGGCCGTAAGGTTAGGCGAGCAGTACTTC.

This rearrangement joins TRBV19 to TRBJ2-3; 12 bases map to TRBD1. V dropped 5 bases and J dropped 4; count of bases not matched to a gene: 1. CDR1 and CDR2 (germline): LNHDA, SQIVND (reference sequence). This CDR3 has 14 amino acids. Here the CDR3 reads CASSGTGGPDTQYF. Written as DNA, the CDR3 is TGTGCCAGTAGTGGGACAGGGGGCCCAGATACGCAGTATTTT.

The rearrangement uses TRBV5-6 and TRBJ2-5; possible D gene TRBD1, 6 bases. Trimming left V 1 base short and J 2 bases short, with 9 bases between. This CDR3 has 14 amino acids. Germline V lookup: CDR1 SGHDT, CDR2 YYEEEE. CDR3 bases: TGTGCCAGCAGCTTGAAGGGGGTACAAGAGACCCAGTACTTC. Its protein product is CASSLKGVQETQYF.

The chain carries TRBV15 and TRBJ2-6; D is uncertain. V was clipped by 0 bases and J by 2 bases, with 11 bases between them. This CDR3 has 17 amino acids. Germline V lookup: CDR1 LNHNV, CDR2 YYDKDF (reference sequence). CDR3: CATSRDRGEAGANVLTF. CDR3 sequence (DNA): TGTGCCACCAGCAGAGATCGTGGCGAGGCTGGGGCCAACGTCCTGACTTTC.

The J gene is TRBJ2-1, the V gene TRBV5-4, with TRBD2 identical over 7 bases. Germline V gene lookup returns CDR1 SGHNT and CDR2 YYREEE (reference sequence). This CDR3 comprises 15 residues. V lost 0 bases to trimming and J lost 7 bases; unmatched junction nucleotides: 7. CDR3 loop: CASSLDGLVDNEQFF. The CDR3 DNA is TGTGCCAGCAGCTTGGATGGACTAGTGGATAATGAGCAGTTCTTC.

V gene TRBV5-1 combines with J gene TRBJ1-6; TRBD1 agrees at 9 bases. Per the germline V gene, CDR1 is SGHRS and CDR2 is YFSETQ. The CDR3 is made up of 15 amino acids. Unmatched junction bases numbered 5, after V lost 2 bases and J lost 8 bases. The DNA for the CDR3 is TGCGCCAGCAGCTTACAGGGGGCTGAACATTCACCCCTCCACTTT. Amino acid sequence: CASSLQGAEHSPLHF.

This clone was picked up a small number of times. The chain employs TRBV7-9 and TRBJ2-7; 10 nucleotides match TRBD2. CDR1 is SEHNR and CDR2 is FQNEAQ in the germline V gene (reference sequence). Trimming took 1 base from V and 1 from J; bases not matched to a gene: 10. The CDR3 is 18 residues long. DNA of the CDR3: TGTGCCAGCAGCTTAGGGAGCGGGGGGGCCCTCTTTTCCTACGAGCAGTACTTC. Its translation is CASSLGSGGALFSYEQYF.